This T cell receptor (beta chain) comes out of a study of T cell repertoires in cytomegalovirus infection. Background on the study: A matching HLA type, together with CMV infection, was signaled by public TCR beta signatures.

Each CDR3 protein is one row after TCRdb ran MiXCR on the reads. This sample has about 830,000 distinct CDR3 sequences, with 32% found just once. This clonotype was seen many times. Antigen unknown. This TCR derives from a human donor in good health (CMV status not recorded). Some clones in this sample may be carry-over from other donors' samples. The sequences come from cultured CD8+ T cells from PBMCs, collected from culture after CMV antigen stimulation.

The DNA for the CDR3 is TGTGCCAGCAGCTTAGCGAGCTCCTACGAGCAGTACGTC. It specifies CASSLASSYEQYV. This chain uses TRBV28 with TRBJ2-7; D may be TRBD2 (5 bases). The CDR3 is 13 amino acids. V gave up 6 bases and J gave up 0 bases, with 9 bases separating them. The V gene's germline CDR1 is MDHEN and CDR2 SYDVKM.